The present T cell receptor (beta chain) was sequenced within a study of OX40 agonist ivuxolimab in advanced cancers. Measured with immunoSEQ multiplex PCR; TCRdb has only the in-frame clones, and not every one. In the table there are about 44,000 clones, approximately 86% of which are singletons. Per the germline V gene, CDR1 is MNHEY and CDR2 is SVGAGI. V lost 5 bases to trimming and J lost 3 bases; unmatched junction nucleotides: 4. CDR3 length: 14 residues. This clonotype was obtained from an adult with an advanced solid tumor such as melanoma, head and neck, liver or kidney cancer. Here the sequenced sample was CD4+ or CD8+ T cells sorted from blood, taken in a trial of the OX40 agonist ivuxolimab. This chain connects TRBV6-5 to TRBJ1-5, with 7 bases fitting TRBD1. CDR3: CASSTGQANQPQHF. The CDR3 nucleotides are TGTGCCAGCAGTACTGGACAGGCCAATCAGCCCCAGCATTTT.